This TCR beta chain derives from a study of shared clonotypes between healthy human individuals. Study in general: The study drew on a couple of women and a few men aged 18 to 49 as donors. Study-wide findings and caveats: When compared with the clonotypes that were shared by all four sorted-subset donors, the non-shared clonotypes turned out to have lower generation probabilities.

Original data processing: Owing to the provision of junction-only sequences devoid of quality scores by immunoSEQ, filtering differed. Libraries were prepared by immunoSEQ multiplex PCR; TCRdb keeps only in-frame clonotypes and omits some of them. Clone size and the V and J calls come from that table; the DNA yielded D and trimming. The repertoire has roughly 1,500,000 clones, less than 99% of them found once; the top ten carry about 0.34%. With 5 bases removed from V and 7 bases from J, the gap between germline ends came to 12 bases. This CDR3 has 13 amino acids. The V gene's germline CDR1 is MNHEY and CDR2 SVGAGI. Details on this clone: Antigen specificity is unknown.

The source of this sequence is a man between 25 and 39 years old in good health. The sequencing input was naive CD4+ T cells sorted from blood. The subset is: CD45RA+ positively selected. The chain employs TRBV6-5 and TRBJ1-5, with D possibly TRBD1 on 5 matching bases. The CDR3 DNA is TGTGCCAGCAGTGCCCGGGACTCCCAGCCCCAGCATTTT. Protein product: CASSARDSQPQHF.